These 5 T cell receptor beta chains share one sample of origin, sequenced in a study of early T cells in non-severe SARS-CoV-2 infection. TCRdb re-called the 5' RACE reads through MiXCR, storing one row per CDR3 protein. Of about 84,000 distinct CDR3 sequences listed, 9% to 14% are singletons. What was sequenced was whole blood. These receptors came from an adult who was a healthcare worker with PCR-confirmed SARS-CoV-2 infection or an uninfected control (not recorded which).

The chain uses TRBV10-3 and TRBJ1-4, with D possibly matching TRBD1 (6 bases). CDR1 and CDR2 from the germline V gene are ENHRY and SYGVKD. V lost 10 bases and J 1 base, leaving 7 bases between the germline ends. CDR3 length: 12 residues. For the CDR3, the DNA is TGTGCCACGACAGGAACTAATGAAAAACTGTTTTTT. Encoded protein: CATTGTNEKLFF.

A word on this clonotype: The junction and the germline gene differ at one end; a read error may be behind it. The chain combines TRBV7-7 with TRBJ2-1; 8 bases line up with TRBD1. The CDR3 loop spans 15 amino acids. CDR1 SSHAT and CDR2 FNYEAQ come from the germline V gene (reference sequence). The CDR3 loop is CASSPGQGNYNEQFF. The CDR3 bases are TGTGCTAGCAGCCCTGGACAGGGAAACTACAATGAGCAGTTCTTC.

This clonotype was found many times. The rearrangement joins TRBV27 to TRBJ2-1, with TRBD2 matching 12 bases. J was trimmed by 5 bases and V by 2 bases; bases with no gene match: 1. The CDR3 covers 15 residues. In germline, CDR1 is MNHEY, CDR2 SMNVEV (reference sequence). The CDR3: CASSLLAGGNNEQFF. As DNA, the CDR3 is TGTGCCAGCAGTTTACTAGCGGGGGGGAACAATGAGCAGTTCTTC.

This rearrangement joins TRBV6-5 to TRBJ2-3; possibly TRBD2 for D (5 bases). Germline assignment: CDR1 MNHEY and CDR2 SVGAGI. The CDR3 sequence is 14 residues long. The V gene lost 1 base and the J gene lost 1 base, with 6 bases spanning the gap. The DNA for the CDR3 is TGTGCCAGCAGTTACTTCGGGGGCACAGATACGCAGTATTTT. This encodes CASSYFGGTDTQYF.

A note on this clonotype: This may arise from a read error, as a much more abundant clone is one base away. This sequence joins TRBV24-1 and TRBJ2-1, with D perhaps matching TRBD2 (6 bases). Germline CDR1 reads KGHDR; CDR2 reads SFDVKD. CDR3 size: 14 residues. CDR3 amino acids: CATNDTGLLAEQFF. In DNA, the CDR3 is TGTGCCACCAATGATACGGGACTCCTGGCTGAGCAGTTCTTC.